This is a list of T cell receptor beta chains from one sample in a study of control samples from healthy donors and cancer patients. The table came from immunoSEQ multiplex PCR; TCRdb's copy has only in-frame clones and leaves some out. The data show about 140,000 clones, with under 95% seen just once and roughly 14% held by the top ten. Sequenced input: blood. The receptors come from a man aged 40-49 years in good health. Both conserved end residues are part of each CDR3. Fields, in order: V gene, J gene, clone size, D gene, CDR3 protein, CDR3 DNA. The D gene is left open where the match is weak. Clone sizes are given selectively: once, few, many, or a class where the clone is expanded.

V gene: TRBV2; J gene: TRBJ2-7; clone size: .; D gene: .; CDR3 protein: CASRWDVSYEQYF; CDR3 DNA: TGTGCCAGCCGTTGGGACGTCTCCTACGAGCAGTACTTC
V gene: TRBV7-8; J gene: TRBJ2-1; clone size: .; D gene: TRBD1; CDR3 protein: CASSLGNRGNEQFF; CDR3 DNA: TGTGCCAGCAGCTTAGGGAACAGGGGGAATGAGCAGTTCTTC
V gene: TRBV5-4; J gene: TRBJ2-7; clone size: .; D gene: TRBD1; CDR3 protein: CASSGAGTAYFYEQYF; CDR3 DNA: TGTGCCAGCAGCGGTGCCGGGACAGCGTATTTCTACGAGCAGTACTTC
V gene: TRBV7-9; J gene: TRBJ2-3; clone size: .; D gene: .; CDR3 protein: CASSLAPDNTDTQYF; CDR3 DNA: TGTGCCAGCAGCTTAGCGCCGGATAACACAGATACGCAGTATTTT
V gene: TRBV4-1; J gene: TRBJ1-3; clone size: .; D gene: .; CDR3 protein: CASSQGQARGVGNTIYF; CDR3 DNA: TGCGCCAGCAGCCAAGGTCAGGCGCGGGGAGTTGGAAACACCATATATTTT
V gene: TRBV12-2; J gene: TRBJ2-7; clone size: .; D gene: .; CDR3 protein: CASRFQDFRNKLYEQYF; CDR3 DNA: TGTGCAAGTCGCTTTCAGGATTTCAGGAACAAGTTGTACGAGCAGTACTTC
V gene: TRBV19; J gene: TRBJ2-7; clone size: once; D gene: .; CDR3 protein: CASGQGWSYEQYF; CDR3 DNA: TGTGCCAGTGGTCAGGGGTGGTCCTACGAGCAGTACTTC
V gene: TRBV5-4; J gene: TRBJ2-3; clone size: .; D gene: .; CDR3 protein: CASSLVATDTQYF; CDR3 DNA: TGTGCCAGCAGCTTGGTGGCCACAGATACGCAGTATTTT
V gene: TRBV4-2; J gene: TRBJ2-1; clone size: .; D gene: TRBD2; CDR3 protein: CASSQVGTSGNNEQFF; CDR3 DNA: TGTGCCAGCAGCCAAGTCGGGACTAGCGGGAACAATGAGCAGTTCTTC
V gene: TRBV5-1; J gene: TRBJ2-7; clone size: .; D gene: TRBD1; CDR3 protein: CASTPRQGSSSYEQYF; CDR3 DNA: TGCGCCAGCACACCGCGACAGGGCTCATCTTCCTACGAGCAGTACTTC
V gene: TRBV19; J gene: TRBJ2-3; clone size: .; D gene: .; CDR3 protein: CASSIVYGLDLTSTDTQYF; CDR3 DNA: TGTGCCAGTAGTATAGTGTACGGGTTGGACTTGACTAGCACAGATACGCAGTATTTT
V gene: TRBV9; J gene: TRBJ1-1; clone size: .; D gene: .; CDR3 protein: CASSAPGAGRNTEAFF; CDR3 DNA: TGTGCCAGCAGCGCTCCAGGGGCAGGGAGGAACACTGAAGCTTTCTTT
V gene: TRBV19; J gene: TRBJ2-2; clone size: .; D gene: TRBD1; CDR3 protein: CASSIPGGSVTGELFF; CDR3 DNA: TGTGCCAGTAGTATCCCAGGGGGTTCGGTCACCGGGGAGCTGTTTTTT
V gene: TRBV5-6; J gene: TRBJ1-1; clone size: .; D gene: .; CDR3 protein: CASSLGARNTEAFF; CDR3 DNA: TGTGCCAGCAGCTTGGGGGCACGGAACACTGAAGCTTTCTTT
V gene: TRBV12-5; J gene: TRBJ2-7; clone size: .; D gene: .; CDR3 protein: CASGRGPTFEQYF; CDR3 DNA: TGTGCTAGTGGCAGGGGACCGACTTTCGAGCAGTACTTC
V gene: TRBV6-1; J gene: TRBJ1-6; clone size: .; D gene: .; CDR3 protein: CASSEPAVMEYNSPLHF; CDR3 DNA: TGTGCCAGCAGTGAGCCAGCCGTAATGGAATATAATTCACCCCTCCACTTT
V gene: TRBV2; J gene: TRBJ2-5; clone size: .; D gene: .; CDR3 protein: CASRELGEETQYF; CDR3 DNA: TGTGCCAGCAGGGAGTTGGGCGAAGAGACCCAGTACTTC
V gene: TRBV19; J gene: TRBJ2-1; clone size: .; D gene: .; CDR3 protein: CASSMKGRVQTYNEQFF; CDR3 DNA: TGTGCCAGTAGTATGAAGGGCAGGGTTCAAACCTACAATGAGCAGTTCTTC
V gene: TRBV24-1; J gene: TRBJ1-2; clone size: .; D gene: TRBD1; CDR3 protein: CATSATGNGYTF; CDR3 DNA: TGTGCCACCAGTGCGACAGGGAATGGCTACACCTTC
V gene: TRBV9; J gene: TRBJ2-1; clone size: once; D gene: .; CDR3 protein: CASSVVVRDDEQFF; CDR3 DNA: TGTGCCAGCAGCGTAGTAGTAAGGGACGATGAGCAGTTCTTC
V gene: TRBV20-1; J gene: TRBJ2-4; clone size: .; D gene: TRBD1; CDR3 protein: CSARVGDRRHF; CDR3 DNA: TGCAGTGCTAGAGTCGGGGACAGGAGGCACTTC
V gene: TRBV14; J gene: TRBJ2-7; clone size: .; D gene: TRBD1; CDR3 protein: CASSPQGALPSYEQYF; CDR3 DNA: TGTGCCAGCAGCCCACAGGGGGCTTTACCCTCCTACGAGCAGTACTTC
V gene: TRBV10-3; J gene: TRBJ2-2; clone size: .; D gene: .; CDR3 protein: CAISGAIATGELFF; CDR3 DNA: TGTGCCATCAGTGGGGCCATAGCCACCGGGGAGCTGTTTTTT
V gene: TRBV7-3; J gene: TRBJ2-3; clone size: .; D gene: TRBD1; CDR3 protein: CASSQKTGTDTQYF; CDR3 DNA: TGTGCCAGCAGCCAGAAGACAGGGACAGATACGCAGTATTTT
V gene: TRBV4-3; J gene: TRBJ2-2; clone size: .; D gene: TRBD2; CDR3 protein: CASSQEMATSGGTNTGELFF; CDR3 DNA: TGCGCCAGCAGCCAAGAAATGGCGACTAGCGGGGGAACGAACACCGGGGAGCTGTTTTTT
V gene: TRBV6-2/TRBV6-3; J gene: TRBJ1-2; clone size: .; D gene: .; CDR3 protein: CASSWSGIGGYTF; CDR3 DNA: TGTGCCAGCAGTTGGTCGGGGATAGGTGGCTACACCTTC
V gene: TRBV27; J gene: TRBJ1-5; clone size: .; D gene: .; CDR3 protein: CASSLKGPGNQPQHF; CDR3 DNA: TGTGCCAGCAGTTTGAAGGGACCGGGCAATCAGCCCCAGCATTTT
V gene: TRBV15; J gene: TRBJ1-4; clone size: .; D gene: TRBD1; CDR3 protein: CATSRQGQDRTKLFF; CDR3 DNA: TGTGCCACCAGCAGGCAGGGACAGGATAGAACAAAACTGTTTTTT
V gene: TRBV9; J gene: TRBJ1-4; clone size: once; D gene: TRBD1; CDR3 protein: CASSGGTAPEKLFF; CDR3 DNA: TGTGCCAGCAGCGGGGGGACAGCGCCTGAAAAACTGTTTTTT
V gene: TRBV19; J gene: TRBJ2-2; clone size: .; D gene: .; CDR3 protein: CASNIDRNTGELFF; CDR3 DNA: TGTGCCAGTAATATAGACAGGAACACCGGGGAGCTGTTTTTT
V gene: TRBV29-1; J gene: TRBJ2-7; clone size: .; D gene: TRBD1; CDR3 protein: CSVDRTDRGYPYEQYF; CDR3 DNA: TGCAGCGTTGACCGGACGGACAGGGGGTATCCCTACGAGCAGTACTTC
V gene: TRBV12-3/TRBV12-4; J gene: TRBJ1-2; clone size: .; D gene: .; CDR3 protein: CASSLRGVNGYTF; CDR3 DNA: TGTGCCAGCAGTTTGAGAGGGGTTAATGGCTACACCTTC
V gene: TRBV4-1; J gene: TRBJ1-1; clone size: .; D gene: .; CDR3 protein: CASSSPGMNTEAFF; CDR3 DNA: TGCGCCAGCAGCTCCCCGGGGATGAACACTGAAGCTTTCTTT
V gene: TRBV28; J gene: TRBJ1-6; clone size: .; D gene: TRBD1; CDR3 protein: CASSLRDRGNSPLHF; CDR3 DNA: TGTGCCAGCAGTTTAAGGGACAGGGGTAATTCACCCCTCCACTTT
V gene: TRBV27; J gene: TRBJ1-1; clone size: .; D gene: .; CDR3 protein: CASSPRGRGWDTEAFF; CDR3 DNA: TGTGCCAGCAGTCCCCGGGGGCGCGGGTGGGACACTGAAGCTTTCTTT